What follows are 16 T cell receptor beta chains derived from one specimen sequenced in a study of cytomegalovirus exposure and HLA in healthy donors. The PCR ran on 60 Vbeta and 13 Jbeta primers. Here immunoSEQ multiplex PCR was the method, and the copy in TCRdb shows in-frame clones only, minus some. This sample carries tens of thousands of clones, over 90% of them seen once, and the ten largest clones take 2% to 3%. Material: PBMCs. These receptors were collected from a woman aged 18-29 years in good health and CMV-seronegative.

This clone came up a few times. The gene calls are TRBV7-9 and TRBJ2-1; tentatively, D is TRBD2 (5 bases). The CDR3 has 14 residues. The V gene lost 5 bases and the J gene lost 6 bases, with 14 bases spanning the gap. The germline CDR1 and CDR2 sequences are SEHNR and FQNEAQ (reference sequence). In DNA form, the CDR3 reads TGTGCCAGCAGCCAACTCACGAGGGCCAATGAGCAGTTCTTC. Translating gives CASSQLTRANEQFF.

CDR3 in amino acids: CAWSFVRTSRSYNEQFF. The CDR3 nucleotides are TGTGCCTGGAGCTTCGTCCGGACTAGCCGGTCCTACAATGAGCAGTTCTTC. This rearrangement joins TRBV30 to TRBJ2-1, with 8 positions matching TRBD2. Trimming cost V 3 bases and J 1 base; bases outside gene matches: 11. This CDR3 region has 17 residues. The germline CDR1 and CDR2 sequences are GTSNPN and SVGIG (reference sequence).

This chain links TRBV10-3 with TRBJ2-1; 10 bases agree with TRBD1. The V segment lost 4 bases and the J segment 6 bases; nucleotides outside the gene matches: 3. The length of the CDR3 is 14 residues. In germline, CDR1 is ENHRY, CDR2 SYGVKD. CDR3 residues: CAISGDRGGNEQFF. CDR3 DNA: TGTGCCATCAGTGGGGACAGGGGTGGCAATGAGCAGTTCTTC.

The chain joins TRBV7-9 to TRBJ2-1; 9 nucleotides align to TRBD1. This CDR3 has 17 amino acids. Looked up from germline, CDR1 is SEHNR and CDR2 is FQNEAQ (reference sequence). The V segment lost 5 bases and the J segment 2 bases; nucleotides outside the gene matches: 10. The CDR3 spells CASSGQQGARPYNEQFF. CDR3 sequence (DNA): TGTGCCAGCAGCGGGCAACAGGGGGCGCGTCCCTACAATGAGCAGTTCTTC.

The J gene is TRBJ2-1, the V gene TRBV7-8; weak D call: TRBD2 (6 bases). Germline CDR1 reads SGHVS; CDR2 reads FQNEAQ. CDR3 length: 14 residues. The V end was cut by 5 bases, the J end by 7 bases, with 15 bases between. DNA of the CDR3: TGTGCCAGCAGCCCGACGACTAGACGGAATGAGCAGTTCTTC. Its protein is CASSPTTRRNEQFF. Combining the CDR3 with reference TRBV7-8 and TRBJ2-1 gives the whole variable domain GAGVSQSPRYKVAKRGQDVALRCDPISGHVSLFWYQQALGQGPEFLTYFQNEAQLDKSGLPSDRFFAERPEGSVSTLKIQRTQQEDSAVYLCASSPTTRRNEQFFGPGTRLTVL.

This clone appeared once. The chain has TRBV28 and TRBJ1-5; a possible D gene is TRBD1 (5 bases). The V and J ends lost 3 bases and 7 bases respectively, with 13 bases between them. Germline CDR1 reads MDHEN; CDR2 reads SYDVKM. This CDR3 has 14 residues. In DNA, the CDR3 is TGTGCCAGCAGTTTGGGGGGTTCGGGACAGCCCCAGCATTTT. Its translation is CASSLGGSGQPQHF.

This chain links TRBV27 with TRBJ2-7; no firm D call. Trimming pared 0 bases from V and 3 bases from J, leaving 6 bases between. The CDR3 consists of 13 residues. Germline CDR1 and CDR2: MNHEY and SMNVEV (reference sequence). CDR3 loop: CASSLSGGYEQYF. The CDR3 bases are TGTGCCAGCAGTTTATCAGGCGGCTACGAGCAGTACTTC.

V gene TRBV25-1 combines with J gene TRBJ2-7, with D unclear. CDR3 size: 13 residues. Trimming removed 6 bases from V and 0 bases from J, with 9 bases in between. Germline V gene data show CDR1 as MGHDK and CDR2 as SYGVNS. CDR3 loop: CASSWQDSYEQYF. The CDR3 DNA reads as TGTGCCAGCAGCTGGCAGGACTCCTACGAGCAGTACTTC.

This chain joins TRBV5-1 and TRBJ1-3; D not certain. Germline V gives CDR1 SGHRS, CDR2 YFSETQ. CDR3 size: 13 residues. The V and J ends lost 0 bases and 4 bases respectively, with 5 bases between them. CDR3 in amino acids: CASSLGQGNTIYF. In DNA, the CDR3 is TGCGCCAGCAGCTTGGGACAAGGAAACACCATATATTTT.

The chain is built from TRBV6-5 and TRBJ1-3; D may be TRBD1 (6 bases). Germline lookup yields CDR1 MNHEY and CDR2 SVGAGI. Trimming cost V 7 bases and J 4 bases, with 17 bases left between them. The CDR3 consists of 15 residues. The DNA of the CDR3 is TGTGCCAGCATCAACTTCGGGCAGGGGGGAAACACCATATATTTT. Amino acids: CASINFGQGGNTIYF.

The chain has TRBV19 and TRBJ1-2, with 7 positions matching TRBD1. The CDR3 is made up of 14 amino acids. V lost 2 bases to trimming and J lost 4 bases; unmatched junction nucleotides: 4. In germline, CDR1 is LNHDA, CDR2 SQIVND (reference sequence). DNA of the CDR3: TGTGCCAGTAGTATATCAGGGGGGCCCTATGGCTACACCTTC. Translation: CASSISGGPYGYTF.

The chain carries TRBV11-2 and TRBJ2-7; TRBD1 matches 10 bases. Germline V lookup: CDR1 SGHAT, CDR2 FQNNGV. The CDR3 length is 16 residues. J gave up 2 bases and V 4 bases, and 8 bases lay outside the gene matches. CDR3 region: CASSSAVTGGAYEQYF. The CDR3 nucleotides read TGTGCCAGCAGCTCCGCGGTGACAGGGGGCGCCTACGAGCAGTACTTC. The entire variable domain, with the rest obtained from reference TRBV11-2 and TRBJ2-7, is as follows: EAGVAQSPRYKIIEKRQSVAFWCNPISGHATLYWYQQILGQGPKLLIQFQNNGVVDDSQLPKDRFSAERLKGVDSTLKIQPAKLEDSAVYLCASSSAVTGGAYEQYFGPGTRLTVT.

This CDR3 is CASSRTSGRGNEQFF. CDR3 in DNA: TGTGCCAGCAGTCGGACTAGCGGGAGGGGAAATGAGCAGTTCTTC. The J gene is TRBJ2-1, the V gene TRBV28, with 15 bases aligning to TRBD2. With 5 bases clipped from V and 7 bases from J, the junction kept 3 bases outside the gene matches. CDR1 is MDHEN and CDR2 is SYDVKM in the germline V gene. The CDR3 runs 15 residues.

The chain carries TRBV7-2 and TRBJ1-2; tentative D call: TRBD1 (6 bases). The CDR3 sequence is 18 residues long. With 0 bases removed from V and 0 bases from J, the gap between germline ends came to 17 bases. Germline values: CDR1 SGHTA, CDR2 FQGNSA. For the CDR3, the DNA is TGTGCCAGCAGCTTAGCGCGGGGGGGGGCGGATTCTAACTATGGCTACACCTTC. Its translation is CASSLARGGADSNYGYTF. Variable domain in full (rest from reference TRBV7-2 and TRBJ1-2): GAGVSQSPSNKVTEKGKDVELRCDPISGHTALYWYRQSLGQGLEFLIYFQGNSAPDKSGLPSDRFSAERTGGSVSTLTIQRTQQEDSAVYLCASSLARGGADSNYGYTFGSGTRLTVV.

This clone was counted between two and nine times. The chain couples TRBV2 to TRBJ2-7; D not certain. The CDR3 runs to 17 residues. CDR1 and CDR2 from the germline V gene are SNHLY and FYNNEI. V was trimmed by 6 bases and J by 5 bases, leaving 26 bases between them. CDR3 in DNA: TGTGCCAGCAGCCACACGTTGATCAGTCGGAACTACGACGAGCAGTACTTC. This translates into CASSHTLISRNYDEQYF.

The rearrangement joins TRBV4-3 to TRBJ2-7, with TRBD2 matching 11 bases. Looked up from germline, CDR1 is LGHNA and CDR2 is YSLEER. The V segment lost 5 bases and the J segment 2 bases; nucleotides outside the gene matches: 14. This CDR3 is built from 18 residues. The DNA of the CDR3 is TGCGCCAGCAGCGAAACGACTAGCGGGATGGGTGGGCCCTACGAGCAGTACTTC. This encodes CASSETTSGMGGPYEQYF.